Listed below are T cell receptor beta chains from one sample, sequenced in a study of shared clonotypes between healthy human individuals. Produced via immunoSEQ multiplex PCR; TCRdb's table is partial and in-frame only. The repertoire holds over 1.4 million clones, with more than 95% as singletons. Sequences were obtained from naive CD4+ T cells sorted from blood. The receptor source for this set is a man aged 30 to 45 in good health. Both conserved end residues are part of each CDR3. D genes are given only for firm matches. Not every row has a clone size; where given, it reads once, few, many or a size class.

cdr3_nt,cdr3_aa,j_call,clone_size,d_call,v_call
TGTGCCAGCTCACCATCCCAGGGTAGTGAGCAGTTCTTC,CASSPSQGSEQFF,TRBJ2-1,NA,NA,TRBV18
TGCGCCAGCAGCCATATGACTTCCTACTCCTACGAGCAGTACTTC,CASSHMTSYSYEQYF,TRBJ2-7,few,NA,TRBV4-1
TGTGCCAGCAGCTCCCTAGCGGGAGCTGGGGCCAACGTCCTGACTTTC,CASSSLAGAGANVLTF,TRBJ2-6,NA,TRBD2,TRBV11-2
TGTGCCGGGAACAGGGATATACAAGAGACCCAGTACTTC,CAGNRDIQETQYF,TRBJ2-5,NA,NA,TRBV6-1
TGTGCCAGTAGTAGAACGGGGCAAGAGACCCAGTACTTC,CASSRTGQETQYF,TRBJ2-5,NA,NA,TRBV19
TGTGCCAGCAGTTACCGTGGACAGGGACGAAACACCATATATTTT,CASSYRGQGRNTIYF,TRBJ1-3,NA,TRBD1,TRBV6-7
TGTGCCTGGAATGCGGGGTCCTCCTACAATGAGCAGTTCTTC,CAWNAGSSYNEQFF,TRBJ2-1,NA,NA,TRBV30
TGTGCCAGCACCCGACTACCTCAGGGGGCTGTCGGCTACACCTTC,CASTRLPQGAVGYTF,TRBJ1-2,NA,TRBD1,TRBV5-8
TGTGCCAGCAACTGGGACATAGATCAGCCCCAGCATTTT,CASNWDIDQPQHF,TRBJ1-5,NA,NA,TRBV6-1
TGTGCCAGCAGCCGGAGGGCAACTAATGAAAAACTGTTTTTT,CASSRRATNEKLFF,TRBJ1-4,NA,NA,TRBV14
TGCGCCAGCAGCCCTAAAATGACAGCCGTGGGGGACACCGGGGAGCTGTTTTTT,CASSPKMTAVGDTGELFF,TRBJ2-2,NA,NA,TRBV4-3
TGCAGCGTGGGACTAGCGGGAGTCTGGAATGAGCAGTTCTTC,CSVGLAGVWNEQFF,TRBJ2-1,NA,TRBD2,TRBV29-1
TGTGCCAGCTCACGGGGGACTAGCGGACAAGAGACCCAGTACTTC,CASSRGTSGQETQYF,TRBJ2-5,NA,TRBD2,TRBV18
TGCAGCGTTGAAGGGACAGGGTCTTGGGAGCTGTTTTTT,CSVEGTGSWELFF,TRBJ2-2,once,TRBD1,TRBV29-1
TGTGCCAGCAGCCATTATAGAGGGATTTACAATGAGCAGTTCTTC,CASSHYRGIYNEQFF,TRBJ2-1,NA,NA,TRBV14
TGTGCCAGCTCACCGCGCTTCCCCATTCAGGGAGATACGCAGTATTTT,CASSPRFPIQGDTQYF,TRBJ2-3,NA,NA,TRBV18
TGTGCCATCAGTGAGTCGAGGGAGCTGTTTTTT,CAISESRELFF,TRBJ2-2,NA,NA,TRBV10-3
TGTGCCAGCAGCGCGGAGGGACAGAATTACAATGAGCAGTTCTTC,CASSAEGQNYNEQFF,TRBJ2-1,NA,NA,TRBV5-4
TGTGCCAGCAGCTTTTTTCGTCACGGCCGTAGCTCCTACGAGCAGTACTTC,CASSFFRHGRSSYEQYF,TRBJ2-7,NA,NA,TRBV7-2
TGTGCCAGCAGTAAAGGACAGGGGGCTATATCCTACGAGCAGTACTTC,CASSKGQGAISYEQYF,TRBJ2-7,NA,TRBD1,TRBV25-1
TGTGCCAGCAGTTTTGTGCAGAACACTGAAGCTTTCTTT,CASSFVQNTEAFF,TRBJ1-1,NA,NA,TRBV5-4
TGCGCCAGCAGCTTGGCGTGGGACAGATCGGGGGGTTACGAGCAGTACTTC,CASSLAWDRSGGYEQYF,TRBJ2-7,NA,NA,TRBV5-1
TGTGCCAGTAGTATTGTAGGCACCGTGTTTCGCGAGCAGTACTTC,CASSIVGTVFREQYF,TRBJ2-7,once,NA,TRBV19
TGCGCCAGCAGCCAAGAGAGCGGGAGCTCCTACAATGAGCAGTTCTTC,CASSQESGSSYNEQFF,TRBJ2-1,NA,TRBD2,TRBV4-1
TGTGCCAGCAGCCAAGATCGGTTTCTAGGGAGAGGACGGGAAAAACTGTTTTTT,CASSQDRFLGRGREKLFF,TRBJ1-4,NA,NA,TRBV14
TGTGCCTGGACCCGGGGTCGAACAGATACGCAGTATTTT,CAWTRGRTDTQYF,TRBJ2-3,NA,NA,TRBV30
TGCGCCAGCAGGGGACCCTCGGGCACCGGGGAGCTGTTTTTT,CASRGPSGTGELFF,TRBJ2-2,NA,NA,TRBV5-1
TGTGCCTGGAGTGTACGTCGCACCGGGGAGCTGTTTTTT,CAWSVRRTGELFF,TRBJ2-2,NA,NA,TRBV30
TGTGCCAGCAGCGGCCTCGACAGGCGACCCCTCTATGGCTACACCTTC,CASSGLDRRPLYGYTF,TRBJ1-2,NA,NA,TRBV5-5
TGTGCCAGCCGGCTAGCTTCTGGGGCCAACGTCCTGACTTTC,CASRLASGANVLTF,TRBJ2-6,once,NA,TRBV7-2
TGTGCCAGCAGCTTATTGACAGGGACAGATACGCAGTATTTT,CASSLLTGTDTQYF,TRBJ2-3,NA,TRBD1,TRBV7-8
TGTGCCATCAGCGGTAGCAAGGCAGACTACGAGCAGTACTTC,CAISGSKADYEQYF,TRBJ2-7,NA,NA,TRBV10-3
TGTGCCAGCAGCACCCCGGGACAAGGGTATGGCTACACCTTC,CASSTPGQGYGYTF,TRBJ1-2,NA,NA,TRBV7-8
TGTGCCAGCAGCTTGGCTCGGGAGCAGTTCTTC,CASSLAREQFF,TRBJ2-1,NA,NA,TRBV5-6
TGCGCCAGCAGCTTATCAAAAATGATCCAAGAGACCCAGTACTTC,CASSLSKMIQETQYF,TRBJ2-5,NA,NA,TRBV5-1
TGTGCCAGCAGTGACTCCGGGACTAGCGCTGTTCGGTACTTC,CASSDSGTSAVRYF,TRBJ2-7,NA,TRBD2,TRBV6-4
TGCGCCAGCAGCTTGGAAATTAGATCCTACGAGCAGTACTTC,CASSLEIRSYEQYF,TRBJ2-7,NA,NA,TRBV5-1
TGCGCCAGCAGCGTCAGCTTAAAGGACTACGAGCAGTACTTC,CASSVSLKDYEQYF,TRBJ2-7,NA,NA,TRBV5-1
TGTGCCAGCAGGAGACTAGCGGGAGGCAATGAGCAGTTCTTC,CASRRLAGGNEQFF,TRBJ2-1,NA,TRBD2,TRBV2
TGTGCCAGCAGCTCTATAGACAGGGGCTATGGCTACACCTTC,CASSSIDRGYGYTF,TRBJ1-2,once,TRBD1,TRBV5-6
TGTGCTAGTGGTCGCCCAATCGGGGCGGTAGGACGCTCTGGGGCCAACGTCCTGACTTTC,CASGRPIGAVGRSGANVLTF,TRBJ2-6,NA,NA,TRBV12-5
TGTGCCAGCAGTTCAACAGGCTATGGCTACACCTTC,CASSSTGYGYTF,TRBJ1-2,NA,NA,TRBV6-5
TGTGCCAGCAGCCTCGGACCCGTGTCCTACGAGCAGTACTTC,CASSLGPVSYEQYF,TRBJ2-7,NA,NA,TRBV7-9
TGTGCCAGCAGCTTTTTCAAAACCGCAGGAACCGGGGAGCTGTTTTTT,CASSFFKTAGTGELFF,TRBJ2-2,NA,NA,TRBV11-2
TGTGCCAGCAGCAAATGGATTGAGTGCACTAGCGGGAGGGTTACCTACAATGAGCAGTTCTTC,CASSKWIECTSGRVTYNEQFF,TRBJ2-1,NA,NA,TRBV21-1
TGCGCCAGCAGGGGGGCGGGAGGGTACAATGAGCAGTTCTTC,CASRGAGGYNEQFF,TRBJ2-1,NA,TRBD2,TRBV10-2
TGCGCCAGCAGCCGGATACACACAGATACGCAGTATTTT,CASSRIHTDTQYF,TRBJ2-3,NA,NA,TRBV4-3
TGTGCCAGCATGCGGACAGGGGGTTATCAGCCCCAGCATTTT,CASMRTGGYQPQHF,TRBJ1-5,few,TRBD1,TRBV2
TGTGCCAGCAGCCACGTCGAACAGGGAAGGGGCACAGATACGCAGTATTTT,CASSHVEQGRGTDTQYF,TRBJ2-3,once,NA,TRBV14
TGTGCTCACAGGGGCGGGAGTACCACAGATACGCAGTATTTT,CAHRGGSTTDTQYF,TRBJ2-3,NA,NA,TRBV7-9
TGTGCCAGCAGTTATACAGGGCCACCCACTGAAGCTTTCTTT,CASSYTGPPTEAFF,TRBJ1-1,NA,NA,TRBV2
TGTGCCAGCAGCCAGAGAGCTAGCCTAAGCACAGATACGCAGTATTTT,CASSQRASLSTDTQYF,TRBJ2-3,once,NA,TRBV7-8
TGTGCCAGCAGCCCTGGGACAGTGGGCGAGCAGTACTTC,CASSPGTVGEQYF,TRBJ2-7,NA,TRBD1,TRBV9
TGTGCCAGCAGCGAGGGACAGTTGAACACTGAAGCTTTCTTT,CASSEGQLNTEAFF,TRBJ1-1,NA,TRBD1,TRBV5-8
TGTGCCAGCAGCTTGGCCCCGGAGAACAATGAGCAGTTCTTC,CASSLAPENNEQFF,TRBJ2-1,once,NA,TRBV5-4
TGTGCCAGCGGAACCCAGACAGGGTTGTCTGGAAACACCATATATTTT,CASGTQTGLSGNTIYF,TRBJ1-3,NA,TRBD1,TRBV27
TGTGCCAGCAGCAAAGGTATCGGGACTAGCGGGAGACCCTCTTTGAATGAGCAGTTCTTC,CASSKGIGTSGRPSLNEQFF,TRBJ2-1,NA,NA,TRBV21-1
TGCGCCAGCACCCCATTGGGGGCGTACGAGCAGTACTTC,CASTPLGAYEQYF,TRBJ2-7,once,NA,TRBV5-1
TGTGCCAGCAGCCGGGGAGGTCCGCAAGAGACCCAGTACTTC,CASSRGGPQETQYF,TRBJ2-5,NA,NA,TRBV11-3